Presented here are 23 T cell receptor beta chains from one specimen sequenced in a study of blood T cells in healthy people across ages. For the second PCR, which ran for about 6 to 12 cycles, a sample-barcoded 5' primer and a J-beta primer mix were used. Each CDR3 protein is one row after TCRdb ran MiXCR on the 5' RACE reads. The sample includes roughly 800,000 distinct CDR3 sequences, around 25% of them seen just once. A further study also used this sample, focusing on T cells of mothers and their children.

Sequenced input: blood. These receptors came from a boy aged 5-17 years in good health.

The rearrangement joins TRBV28 to TRBJ2-3; the D is unclear. Germline V lookup: CDR1 MDHEN, CDR2 SYDVKM. The CDR3 extends over 17 amino acids. The V end lost 5 bases, the J end lost 2 bases, and 20 bases lay between the germline ends. The CDR3 bases are TGTGCCAGCAGTCCCCTCGGCCGAACTCCACCCACAGATACGCAGTATTTT. Translating it yields CASSPLGRTPPTDTQYF.

The rearrangement links TRBV28 to TRBJ2-5, with 9 bases fitting TRBD1. In germline, CDR1 is MDHEN, CDR2 SYDVKM. The CDR3 totals 13 residues. With 7 bases clipped from V and 11 bases from J, the junction kept 11 bases outside the gene matches. The CDR3 nucleotides are TGTGCCAGCACCCCATGGGGACAGGGAGAGCAGTACTTC. Translating it yields CASTPWGQGEQYF.

This clonotype was seen only a few times. The rearrangement joins TRBV5-1 to TRBJ2-1, with a possible D match to TRBD2 (5 bases). V was shortened by 2 bases and J by 1 base, with 7 bases between the two germline ends. Germline V gene lookup returns CDR1 SGHRS and CDR2 YFSETQ. The CDR3 extends over 14 amino acids. The CDR3 nucleotides are TGCGCCAGCAGCTTCGAGGGTTCCTACAATGAGCAGTTCTTC. Residues: CASSFEGSYNEQFF. Looking up the rest from reference TRBV5-1 and TRBJ2-1 gives the full variable domain: KAGVTQTPRYLIKTRGQQVTLSCSPISGHRSVSWYQQTPGQGLQFLFEYFSETQRNKGNFPGRFSGRQFSNSRSEMNVSTLELGDSALYLCASSFEGSYNEQFFGPGTRLTVL.

As DNA, the CDR3 is TGTGCCAGCAGTGGGGGACGGGGGGCCGGCGAGCAGTACTTC. It encodes CASSGGRGAGEQYF. The genes are TRBV25-1 and TRBJ2-5; D may be TRBD2 (7 bases). The J call may not be correct, given that the DNA end is closer to TRBJ2-7. This CDR3 is 14 amino acids long. Per the germline V gene, CDR1 is MGHDK and CDR2 is SYGVNS.

This clonotype was seen only a few times. The chain links TRBV20-1 to TRBJ2-7; 7 bases are a match to TRBD1. After removal of 1 base from V and 3 bases from J, the junction contained 6 bases not matched to a gene. CDR3 size: 14 residues. Germline V gene lookup returns CDR1 DFQATT and CDR2 SNEGSKA (reference sequence). The CDR3 protein is CSARGGQEFYEQYF. The CDR3 coding sequence is TGCAGTGCTAGAGGCGGACAGGAGTTCTACGAGCAGTACTTC.

The chain employs TRBV11-1 and TRBJ2-5; TRBD2 matches 8 bases. The CDR3 spans 17 residues. V lost 3 bases, J lost 6 bases, and 15 bases stayed unmatched. Germline V lookup: CDR1 SGHAT, CDR2 FQDESV (reference sequence). Here the CDR3 reads CASSFGTGGPNRKTQYF. CDR3 nucleotides: TGTGCCAGCAGCTTCGGGACGGGAGGGCCTAATCGGAAGACCCAGTACTTC.

For the CDR3, the DNA is TGTGCCAGCAGTCGGACAGGGCCCTACAATGAGCAGTTCTTC. This gives the protein CASSRTGPYNEQFF. This chain connects TRBV28 to TRBJ2-1, with TRBD1 identical over 8 bases. V shed 5 bases and J 2 bases; nucleotides not matched to a gene: 2. Germline V CDR1 and CDR2: MDHEN, SYDVKM. The CDR3 covers 14 residues.

In this sample, this clonotype turned up a few times. V gene TRBV7-6 combines with J gene TRBJ2-1; 8 positions agree with TRBD2. Trimming removed 1 base from V and 10 bases from J; junction bases left unmatched: 6. There are 14 residues in the CDR3. Per germline, CDR1 SGHVS and CDR2 FNYEAQ. In DNA form, the CDR3 reads TGTGCCAGCAGCTTAGATCGGGAGGGCAGAGAGCAGTTCTTC. This translates into CASSLDREGREQFF.

The table lists this clonotype with a few counts. The chain joins TRBV9 to TRBJ2-4; 10 bases match TRBD2. Germline V gene lookup returns CDR1 SGDLS and CDR2 YYNGEE. The V gene end was trimmed by 5 bases and the J gene end by 3 bases; junction bases not matched to a gene: 11. The CDR3 spans 17 residues. The CDR3: CASSKTGAGGDKNIQYF. Written as DNA, the CDR3 is TGTGCCAGCAGTAAAACGGGAGCGGGAGGGGACAAAAACATTCAGTACTTC.

About this clonotype itself: One end of the junction does not line up with germline, which may come from a read error. The V and J genes are TRBV28 and TRBJ2-7; 8 nucleotides align to TRBD2. Germline-derived CDR1 and CDR2 are MDHEN and SYDVKM. The CDR3 contains 15 residues. Here the CDR3 DNA reads TGTGCCAGCAGTTTACAGCGGGGGTACTCCTATGAGCAGTACTTC. Translating gives CASSLQRGYSYEQYF.

This clonotype was found a few times. V usage is TRBV12-5 and J usage is TRBJ2-5, with D tentatively TRBD1 (6 bases). CDR1 LGHNT and CDR2 FRNRAP come from the germline V gene. This CDR3 contains 13 residues. The ends were cut back, 3 bases at V and 5 bases at J, with 10 bases in the middle. The CDR3 is CASGLTGIETQYF. In DNA, the CDR3 is TGTGCTAGTGGTTTAACAGGGATCGAGACCCAGTACTTC.

This sequence joins TRBV27 and TRBJ2-5; no clear D. V gave up 10 bases and J gave up 0 bases, with 12 bases separating them. Germline V gene lookup returns CDR1 MNHEY and CDR2 SMNVEV (reference sequence). The CDR3 covers 13 residues. The CDR3 region is CATQARNQETQYF. CDR3 DNA sequence: TGTGCCACCCAGGCGCGGAACCAAGAGACCCAGTACTTC.

The table lists this clonotype with a few counts. The chain combines TRBV20-1 with TRBJ1-2; possible D gene TRBD1, 6 bases. The V end lost 3 bases, the J end lost 8 bases, and 13 bases lay between the germline ends. The CDR3 loop spans 12 amino acids. Germline lookup yields CDR1 DFQATT and CDR2 SNEGSKA (reference sequence). The CDR3 DNA reads TGCAGTGCTAGTATCTGGGGGCAGGGCTACACCTTC. Encoded protein: CSASIWGQGYTF.

The gene calls are TRBV20-1 and TRBJ2-1; either TRBD1 or TRBD2 may fit D (6 bases each). The CDR3 runs 17 residues. Germline V CDR1 and CDR2: DFQATT, SNEGSKA (reference sequence). The CDR3 loop is CIGTRASGLPLGGEQFF. CDR3 in DNA: TGCATTGGGACAAGGGCATCGGGACTTCCCCTGGGGGGTGAGCAGTTCTTC.

This clonotype was picked up many times. J is TRBJ2-6 and V is TRBV3-1; D is perhaps TRBD1 (5 bases). Deletions cut 1 base from V and 2 bases from J, with 9 bases between. This CDR3 has 16 amino acids. Germline-derived CDR1 and CDR2 are LGHDT and YNNKEL (reference sequence). The CDR3 here is CASSQVAGTGANVLTF. As DNA, the CDR3 is TGTGCCAGCAGCCAAGTAGCAGGGACTGGGGCCAACGTCCTGACTTTC.

Only a few counts were recorded for this clonotype. V and J are TRBV4-3 and TRBJ1-2; TRBD1 might be the D (5 bases). CDR1 and CDR2 from the germline V gene are LGHNA and YSLEER. CDR3 length: 14 amino acids. V gave up 2 bases and J gave up 0 bases, with 7 bases separating them. This CDR3 reads CASSQTTANYGYTF. CDR3 DNA sequence: TGCGCCAGCAGCCAAACGACAGCTAACTATGGCTACACCTTC.

This clonotype showed up just a few times. This chain joins TRBV6-7 and TRBJ1-2; TRBD1 matches 8 bases. Being an ORF, TRBV6-7 has a function that is uncertain. V shed 5 bases, J shed 8 bases, and the junction held 7 bases outside the gene matches. The CDR3 consists of 13 residues. The CDR3: CASSPTTGVGYTF. The CDR3 bases are TGTGCCAGCAGTCCCACGACAGGGGTCGGCTACACCTTC.

This clonotype was found a few times. The chain carries TRBV6-6 and TRBJ2-1, with D perhaps TRBD1 (5 bases). The CDR3 runs 16 residues. V was clipped by 6 bases and J by 5 bases, with 20 bases between them. Germline V gene lookup returns CDR1 MNHNY and CDR2 SVGAGI (reference sequence). The CDR3 DNA reads as TGTGCCAGCAGGTACCATGGGGAACTGGGGCACAATGAGCAGTTCTTC. Protein sequence: CASRYHGELGHNEQFF.

This clonotype was observed a few times. The gene calls are TRBV29-1 and TRBJ2-5, with D perhaps matching TRBD2 (6 bases). This CDR3 comprises 13 residues. Per the germline V gene, CDR1 is SQVTM and CDR2 is ANQGSEA. V shed 4 bases and J shed 4 bases, with 13 bases lying between them. This CDR3 reads CSVANGGRETQYF. In DNA form, the CDR3 reads TGCAGCGTTGCCAACGGGGGTCGAGAGACCCAGTACTTC.

The J gene is TRBJ2-5, the V gene TRBV12-3 or TRBV12-4; TRBD2 aligns across 12 bases. CDR3 size: 16 residues. J lost 5 bases, V lost 1 base, and 5 bases had no gene match. CDR3: CASSLDGLAGRETQYF. The DNA of the CDR3 is TGTGCCAGCAGTTTAGACGGACTAGCGGGGAGGGAGACCCAGTACTTC.

The rearrangement joins TRBV7-3 to TRBJ1-5; D perhaps matches TRBD1 (5 bases). Germline V gene lookup returns CDR1 SGHTA and CDR2 FQGTGA. The CDR3 has 15 amino acids. The V and J ends lost 3 bases and 6 bases respectively, with 15 bases between them. This chain's CDR3 is CASSFTGGDGQPQHF. DNA of the CDR3: TGTGCCAGCAGCTTTACGGGGGGGGACGGTCAGCCCCAGCATTTT.

This clonotype was seen at least ten times. The V gene is TRBV20-1, the J gene TRBJ2-7; 8 bases align to TRBD1. From germline, CDR1 is DFQATT and CDR2 SNEGSKA (reference sequence). CDR3 length equals 14 residues. The J segment lost 1 base and the V segment lost 3 bases, leaving 5 bases of the junction unmatched. In DNA form, the CDR3 reads TGCAGTGCTAGCTTTGACAGGGGTTCCTACGAGCAGTACTTC. Translating it yields CSASFDRGSYEQYF.

The rearrangement links TRBV4-2 to TRBJ2-1; the match to TRBD2 covers 9 bases. V trimming: 6 bases; J trimming: 3 bases; junction bases outside the gene matches: 6. The CDR3 has 15 amino acids. The V gene's germline CDR1 is LGHNA and CDR2 YNFKEQ. The CDR3 is CASSRLADYYNEQFF. CDR3 nucleotide sequence: TGTGCCAGCAGTCGACTAGCGGACTACTACAATGAGCAGTTCTTC.